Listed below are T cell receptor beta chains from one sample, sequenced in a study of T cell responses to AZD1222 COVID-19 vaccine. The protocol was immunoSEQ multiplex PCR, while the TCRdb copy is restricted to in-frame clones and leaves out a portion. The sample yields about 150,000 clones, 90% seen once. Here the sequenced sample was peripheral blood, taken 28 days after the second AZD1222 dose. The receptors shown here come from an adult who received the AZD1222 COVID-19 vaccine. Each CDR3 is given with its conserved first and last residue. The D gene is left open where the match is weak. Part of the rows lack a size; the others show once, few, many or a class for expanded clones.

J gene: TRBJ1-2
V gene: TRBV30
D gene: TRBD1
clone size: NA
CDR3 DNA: TGTGCCTGGAGTGCGGACAGGTTTGCCGGCTACACCTTC
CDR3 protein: CAWSADRFAGYTF

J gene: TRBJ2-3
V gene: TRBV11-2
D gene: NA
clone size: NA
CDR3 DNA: TGTGCCAGCAGCCCCCAGAGCACAGATACGCAGTATTTT
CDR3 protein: CASSPQSTDTQYF

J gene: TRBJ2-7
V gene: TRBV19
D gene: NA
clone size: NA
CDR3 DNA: TGTGCCACGGCCCTCGGAAGGGGCTACGAGCAGTACTTC
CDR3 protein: CATALGRGYEQYF

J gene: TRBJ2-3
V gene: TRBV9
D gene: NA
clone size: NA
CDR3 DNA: TGTGCCAGCAGCGTAGCTCACCCCACAGATACGCAGTATTTT
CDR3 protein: CASSVAHPTDTQYF

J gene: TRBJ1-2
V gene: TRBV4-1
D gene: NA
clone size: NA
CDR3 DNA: TGCGCCAGCAGCCAAGTTCATAGGGGGGTTTACGGCTACACCTTC
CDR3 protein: CASSQVHRGVYGYTF

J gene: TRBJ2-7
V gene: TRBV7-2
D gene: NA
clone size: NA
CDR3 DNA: TGTGCCAGCAGCCCTGAGCGGGCAGCCTACGAGCAGTACTTC
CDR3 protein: CASSPERAAYEQYF

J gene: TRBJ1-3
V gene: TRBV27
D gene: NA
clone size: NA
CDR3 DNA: TGTGCCAGCGCCGACTACTCTGGAAACACCATATATTTT
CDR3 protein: CASADYSGNTIYF

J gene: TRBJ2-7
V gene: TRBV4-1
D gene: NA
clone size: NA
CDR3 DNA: TGCGCCAGCAGCCAGGACCCGAACTACGAGCAGTACTTC
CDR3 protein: CASSQDPNYEQYF

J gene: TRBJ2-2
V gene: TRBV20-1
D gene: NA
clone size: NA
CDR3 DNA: TGCAGTGCTAGTCGGGACCGTAACACCGGGGAGCTGTTTTTT
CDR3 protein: CSASRDRNTGELFF

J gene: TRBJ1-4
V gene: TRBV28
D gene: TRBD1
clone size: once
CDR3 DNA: TGTGCCAGCAGTCTGACAGGGGGGGCTAATGAAAAACTGTTTTTT
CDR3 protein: CASSLTGGANEKLFF

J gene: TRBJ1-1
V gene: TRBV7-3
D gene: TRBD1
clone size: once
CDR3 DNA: TGTGCCAGCAGCGTAGACAGGGGAGCTTTCTTT
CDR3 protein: CASSVDRGAFF

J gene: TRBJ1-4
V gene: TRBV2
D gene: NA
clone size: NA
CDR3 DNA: TGTGCCAGCAGGGGGCTCAGGAAACTGTTTTTT
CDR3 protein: CASRGLRKLFF

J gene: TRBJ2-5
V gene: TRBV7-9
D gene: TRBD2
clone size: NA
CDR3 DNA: TGTGCCAGCAGCTTAGTGTCTAGCGGAAGGGAGACCCAGTACTTC
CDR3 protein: CASSLVSSGRETQYF

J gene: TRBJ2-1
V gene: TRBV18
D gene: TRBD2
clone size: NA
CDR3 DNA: TGTGCCAGCTCCCAGACTAGCGGGGGGGCAGTCGGTGAGCAGTTCTTC
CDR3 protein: CASSQTSGGAVGEQFF

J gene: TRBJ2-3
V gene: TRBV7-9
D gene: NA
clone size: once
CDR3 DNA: TGTGCCAGCAGCCCGTACGTTTCAGATACGCAGTATTTT
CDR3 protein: CASSPYVSDTQYF

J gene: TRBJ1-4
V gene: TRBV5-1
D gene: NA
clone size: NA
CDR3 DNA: TGCGCCAGCAGCTTGGCTAGTCGTAGGTCGAATGAAAAACTGTTTTTT
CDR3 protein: CASSLASRRSNEKLFF

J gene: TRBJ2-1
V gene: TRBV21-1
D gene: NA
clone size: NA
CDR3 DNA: TGTGCCAGCAGCAAAATATGGAAAAAAAGGGCGGGGGGCCGGAATGAGCAGTTCTTC
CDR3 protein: CASSKIWKKRAGGRNEQFF

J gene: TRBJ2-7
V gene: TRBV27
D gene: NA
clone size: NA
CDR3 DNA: TGTGCCAGCAGTTCCCGGGACGCAGCCCAAGGCGAGCAGTACTTC
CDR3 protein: CASSSRDAAQGEQYF

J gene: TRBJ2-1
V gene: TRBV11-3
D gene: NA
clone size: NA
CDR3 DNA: TGTGCCAGCAGCCCCCAATGGGGTTATGAGCAGTTCTTC
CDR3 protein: CASSPQWGYEQFF

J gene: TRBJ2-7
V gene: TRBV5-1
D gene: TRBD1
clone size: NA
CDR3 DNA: TGCGCCAGCAGCTTGGGACAGGGTGGATACGAGCAGTACTTC
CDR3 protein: CASSLGQGGYEQYF

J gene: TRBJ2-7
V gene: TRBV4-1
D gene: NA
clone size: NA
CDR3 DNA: TGCGCCAGCAGCCCTCTAGACACGGTGGGCTACGAGCAGTACTTC
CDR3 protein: CASSPLDTVGYEQYF

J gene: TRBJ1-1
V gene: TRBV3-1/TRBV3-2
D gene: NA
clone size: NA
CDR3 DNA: TGTGCCAGCAGCCCCGGGCATTCGAGGGGGAACACTGAAGCTTTCTTT
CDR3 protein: CASSPGHSRGNTEAFF

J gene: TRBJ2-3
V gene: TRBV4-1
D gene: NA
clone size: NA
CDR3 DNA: TGCGCCAGCAGCCCAAGTTTGGGGAGAGTGCAGTATTTT
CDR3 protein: CASSPSLGRVQYF

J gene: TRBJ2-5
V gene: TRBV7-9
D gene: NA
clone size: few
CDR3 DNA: TGTGCCAGCAGCCCCGCGGGGTATGAAACCCAGTACTTC
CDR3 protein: CASSPAGYETQYF

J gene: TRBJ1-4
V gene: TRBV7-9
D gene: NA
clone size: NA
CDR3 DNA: TGTGCCAGCAGCCCAGGGTTACTGTTTTTT
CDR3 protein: CASSPGLLFF

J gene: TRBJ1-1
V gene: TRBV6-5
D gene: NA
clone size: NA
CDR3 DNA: TGTGCCAGCAGTTACTCAGACAGTTTCATGAACACTGAAGCTTTCTTT
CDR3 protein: CASSYSDSFMNTEAFF

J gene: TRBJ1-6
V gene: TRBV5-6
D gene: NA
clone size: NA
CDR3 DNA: TGTGCCAGCAGCTTGGGGAGTACTTCACCCCTCCACTTT
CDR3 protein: CASSLGSTSPLHF

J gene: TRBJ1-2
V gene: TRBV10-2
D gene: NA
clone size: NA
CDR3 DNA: TGCGCCAGCGTGCAGGACCCTGATTATACGGGCTACACCTTC
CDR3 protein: CASVQDPDYTGYTF

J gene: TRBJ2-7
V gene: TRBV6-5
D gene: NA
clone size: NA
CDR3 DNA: TGTGCCAGCAGTTGGCAGGGAGGCGAGCAGTACTTC
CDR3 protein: CASSWQGGEQYF

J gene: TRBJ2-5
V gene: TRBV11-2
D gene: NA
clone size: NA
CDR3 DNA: TGTGCCAGCAGCTCCTACAGGTTCTCTTACCAAGAGACCCAGTACTTC
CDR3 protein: CASSSYRFSYQETQYF

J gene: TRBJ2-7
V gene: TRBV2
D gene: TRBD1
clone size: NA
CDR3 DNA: TGTGCCAGCAGGGGGACAGGGGCCTTTTACGAGCAGTACTTC
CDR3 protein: CASRGTGAFYEQYF

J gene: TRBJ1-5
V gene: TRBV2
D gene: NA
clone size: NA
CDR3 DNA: TGTGCCAGCAGTGAGTTCAATTTGGCGAATCAGCCCCAGCATTTT
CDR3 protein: CASSEFNLANQPQHF

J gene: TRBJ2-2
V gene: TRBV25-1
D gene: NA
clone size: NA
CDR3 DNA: TGTGCCAGCAGGGGAGCTACCGGGGAGCTGTTTTTT
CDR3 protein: CASRGATGELFF